The entry below gives a single T cell receptor beta chain sequence along with its context. Its antigen is currently unknown. This entry comes from a study of T cell clusters in autoimmune cytopenias. TRB amplification used 250 ng of peripheral blood genomic DNA. Regarding the study as a whole: Functional roles of the in silico T cell clusters still await experimental validation.

TRB rearrangements were amplified by touch-down multiplex PCR with mixed TRB-A/B primers. TCRdb reprocessed the multiplex PCR reads and stores each CDR3 protein as one record, lacking DNA. The sample totals 9,500 to 15,000 distinct CDR3 sequences; its top ten clones hold approximately 3.2%. These data were also filed under a second study, of T cell repertoires in aging, cancer and after chemotherapy. That study reports: The whole study produced a dataset of roughly 8.6 million TCR reads. Loss of evenness, beyond lost richness, contributed to age-related TCR diversity decline in cancer patients.

The sample was peripheral blood. The TCR was taken from a human donor in good health.

The CDR3 sequence is CASSLYRSPSGNTIYF. The chain is built from TRBV12-3 or TRBV12-4 and TRBJ1-3; the TCRdb D gene call, TRBD1, has no DNA to confirm it. The length of the CDR3 is 16 residues.